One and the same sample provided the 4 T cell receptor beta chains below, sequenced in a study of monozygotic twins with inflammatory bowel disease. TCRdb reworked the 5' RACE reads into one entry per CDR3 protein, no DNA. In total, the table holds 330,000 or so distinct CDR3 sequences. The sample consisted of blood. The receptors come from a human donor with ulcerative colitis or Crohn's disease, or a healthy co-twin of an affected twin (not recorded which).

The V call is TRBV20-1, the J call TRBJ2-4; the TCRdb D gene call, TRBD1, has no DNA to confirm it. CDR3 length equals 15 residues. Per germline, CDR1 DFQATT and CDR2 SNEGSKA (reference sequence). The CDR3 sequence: CSARPLQGNKNIQYF.

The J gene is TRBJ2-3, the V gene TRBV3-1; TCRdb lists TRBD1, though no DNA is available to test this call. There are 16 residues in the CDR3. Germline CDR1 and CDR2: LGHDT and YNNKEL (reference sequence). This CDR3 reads CASSQLSGSSTDTQYF.

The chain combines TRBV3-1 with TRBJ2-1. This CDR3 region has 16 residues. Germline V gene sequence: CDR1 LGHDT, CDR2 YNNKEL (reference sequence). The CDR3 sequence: CASSQDWSEDSTEQFF.

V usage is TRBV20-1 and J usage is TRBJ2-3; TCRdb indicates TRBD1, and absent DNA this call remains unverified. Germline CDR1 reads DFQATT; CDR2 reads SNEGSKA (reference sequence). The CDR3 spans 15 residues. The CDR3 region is CSAIRGTGIPDTQYF.